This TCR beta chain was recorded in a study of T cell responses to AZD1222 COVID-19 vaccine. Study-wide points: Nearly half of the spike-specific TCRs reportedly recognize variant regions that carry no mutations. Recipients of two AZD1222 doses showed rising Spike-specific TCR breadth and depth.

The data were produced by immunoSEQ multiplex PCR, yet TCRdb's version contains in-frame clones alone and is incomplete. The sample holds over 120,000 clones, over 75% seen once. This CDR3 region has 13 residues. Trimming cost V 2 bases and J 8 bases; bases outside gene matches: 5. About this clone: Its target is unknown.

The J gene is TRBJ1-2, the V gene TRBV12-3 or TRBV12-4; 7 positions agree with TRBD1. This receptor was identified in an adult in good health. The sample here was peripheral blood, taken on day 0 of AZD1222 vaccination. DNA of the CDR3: TGTGCCAGCAGTTTAAACAGGGGAGAAGGCTACACCTTC. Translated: CASSLNRGEGYTF.